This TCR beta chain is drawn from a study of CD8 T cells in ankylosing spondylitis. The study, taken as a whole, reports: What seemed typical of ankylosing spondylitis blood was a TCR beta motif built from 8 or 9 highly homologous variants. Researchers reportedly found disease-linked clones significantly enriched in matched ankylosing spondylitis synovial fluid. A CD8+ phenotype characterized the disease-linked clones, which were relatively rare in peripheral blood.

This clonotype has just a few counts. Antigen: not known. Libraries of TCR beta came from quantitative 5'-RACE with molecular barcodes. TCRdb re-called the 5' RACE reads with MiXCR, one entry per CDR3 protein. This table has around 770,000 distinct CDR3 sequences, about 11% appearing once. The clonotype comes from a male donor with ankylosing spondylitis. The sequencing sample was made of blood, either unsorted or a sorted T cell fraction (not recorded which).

In DNA form, the CDR3 reads TGTGCCAGCAGCGTTCCGGGACAGCTCTCCTACAATGAGCAGTTCTTC. Its protein product is CASSVPGQLSYNEQFF. This rearrangement joins TRBV14 to TRBJ2-1; TRBD1 aligns across 7 bases. Looked up from germline, CDR1 is SGHDN and CDR2 is FVKESK. V trimming: 5 bases; J trimming: 0 bases; junction bases outside the gene matches: 7. The length of the CDR3 is 16 residues.